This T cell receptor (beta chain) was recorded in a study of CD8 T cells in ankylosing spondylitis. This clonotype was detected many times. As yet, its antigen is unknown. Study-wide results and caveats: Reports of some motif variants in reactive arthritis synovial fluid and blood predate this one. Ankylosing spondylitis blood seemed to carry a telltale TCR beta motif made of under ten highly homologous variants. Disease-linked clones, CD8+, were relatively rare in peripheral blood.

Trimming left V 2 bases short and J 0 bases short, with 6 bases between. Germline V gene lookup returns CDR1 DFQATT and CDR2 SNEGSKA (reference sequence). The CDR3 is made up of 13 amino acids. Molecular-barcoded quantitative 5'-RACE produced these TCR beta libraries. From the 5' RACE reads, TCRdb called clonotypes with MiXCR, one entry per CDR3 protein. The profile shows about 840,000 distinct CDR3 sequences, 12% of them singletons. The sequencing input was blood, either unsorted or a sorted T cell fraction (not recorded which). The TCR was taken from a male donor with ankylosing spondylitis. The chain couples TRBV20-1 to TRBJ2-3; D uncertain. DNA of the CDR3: TGCAGTGCTAGAAAGGATAGCACAGATACGCAGTATTTT. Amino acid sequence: CSARKDSTDTQYF.